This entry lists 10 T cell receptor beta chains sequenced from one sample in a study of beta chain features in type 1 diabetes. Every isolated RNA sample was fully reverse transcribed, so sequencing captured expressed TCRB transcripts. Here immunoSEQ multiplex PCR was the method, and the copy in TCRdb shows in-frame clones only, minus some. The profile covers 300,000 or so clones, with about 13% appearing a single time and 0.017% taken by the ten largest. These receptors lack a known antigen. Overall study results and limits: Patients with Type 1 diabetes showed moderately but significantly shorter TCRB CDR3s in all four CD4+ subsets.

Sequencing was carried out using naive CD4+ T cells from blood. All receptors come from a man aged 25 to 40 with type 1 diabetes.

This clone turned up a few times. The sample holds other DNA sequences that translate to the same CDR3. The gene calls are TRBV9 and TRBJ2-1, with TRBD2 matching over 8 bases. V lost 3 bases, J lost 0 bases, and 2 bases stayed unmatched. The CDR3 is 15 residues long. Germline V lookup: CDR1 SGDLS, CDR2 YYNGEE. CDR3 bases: TGTGCCAGCAGCGCCACTAGCGGCTCCTACAATGAGCAGTTCTTC. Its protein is CASSATSGSYNEQFF.

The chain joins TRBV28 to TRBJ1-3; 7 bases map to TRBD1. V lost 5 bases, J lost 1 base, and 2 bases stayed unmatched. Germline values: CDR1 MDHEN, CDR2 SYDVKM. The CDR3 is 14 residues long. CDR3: CASSKQGSGNTIYF. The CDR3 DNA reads TGTGCCAGCAGTAAACAGGGGTCTGGAAACACCATATATTTT.

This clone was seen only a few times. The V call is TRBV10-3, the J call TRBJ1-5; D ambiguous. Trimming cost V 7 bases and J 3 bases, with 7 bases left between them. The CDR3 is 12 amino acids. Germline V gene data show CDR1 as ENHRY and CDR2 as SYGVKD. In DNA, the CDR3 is TGTGCCATCATGGGAGACAATCAGCCCCAGCATTTT. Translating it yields CAIMGDNQPQHF.

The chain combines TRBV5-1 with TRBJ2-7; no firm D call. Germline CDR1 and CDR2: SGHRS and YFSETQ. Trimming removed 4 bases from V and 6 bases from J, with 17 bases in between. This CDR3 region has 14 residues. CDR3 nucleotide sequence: TGCGCCAGCAGCCTCTCAGTCCCACAGCCCGAGCAGTACTTC. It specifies CASSLSVPQPEQYF.

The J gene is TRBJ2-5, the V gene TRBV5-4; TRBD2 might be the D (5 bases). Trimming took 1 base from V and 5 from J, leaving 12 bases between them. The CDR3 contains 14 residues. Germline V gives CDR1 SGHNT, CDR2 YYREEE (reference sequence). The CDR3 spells CASSLRVGGETQYF. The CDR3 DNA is TGTGCCAGCAGCTTGAGGGTTGGCGGGGAGACCCAGTACTTC. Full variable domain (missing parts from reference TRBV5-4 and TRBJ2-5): ETGVTQSPTHLIKTRGQQVTLRCSSQSGHNTVSWYQQALGQGPQFIFQYYREEENGRGNFPPRFSGLQFPNYSSELNVNALELDDSALYLCASSLRVGGETQYFGPGTRLLVL.

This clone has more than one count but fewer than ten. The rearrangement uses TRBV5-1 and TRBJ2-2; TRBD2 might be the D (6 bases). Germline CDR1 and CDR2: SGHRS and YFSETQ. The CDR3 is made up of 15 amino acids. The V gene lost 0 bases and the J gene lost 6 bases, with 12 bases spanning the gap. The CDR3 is CASSLAGVDAGELFF. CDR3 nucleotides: TGCGCCAGCAGCTTGGCGGGAGTTGACGCCGGGGAGCTGTTTTTT.

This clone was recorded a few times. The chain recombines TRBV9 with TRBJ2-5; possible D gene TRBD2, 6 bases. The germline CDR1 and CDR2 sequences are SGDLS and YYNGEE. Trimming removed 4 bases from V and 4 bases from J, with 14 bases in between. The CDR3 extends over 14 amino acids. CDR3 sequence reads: CASSLGRMGETQYF. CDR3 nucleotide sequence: TGTGCCAGCAGCCTAGGGAGGATGGGAGAGACCCAGTACTTC. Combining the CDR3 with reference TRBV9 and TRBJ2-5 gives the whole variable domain DSGVTQTPKHLITATGQRVTLRCSPRSGDLSVYWYQQSLDQGLQFLIQYYNGEERAKGNILERFSAQQFPDLHSELNLSSLELGDSALYFCASSLGRMGETQYFGPGTRLLVL.

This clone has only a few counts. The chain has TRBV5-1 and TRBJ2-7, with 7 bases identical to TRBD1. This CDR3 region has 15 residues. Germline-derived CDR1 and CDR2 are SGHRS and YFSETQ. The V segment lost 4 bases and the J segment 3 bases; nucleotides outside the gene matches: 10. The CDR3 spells CASSALTGDGYEQYF. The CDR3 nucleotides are TGCGCCAGCAGCGCACTAACAGGGGACGGCTACGAGCAGTACTTC.

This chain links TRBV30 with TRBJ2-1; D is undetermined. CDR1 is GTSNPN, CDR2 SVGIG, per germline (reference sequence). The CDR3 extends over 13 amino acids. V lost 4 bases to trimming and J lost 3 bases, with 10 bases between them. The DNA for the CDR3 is TGTGCCTGGAATATGGGCCTCTACAATGAGCAGTTCTTC. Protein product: CAWNMGLYNEQFF.

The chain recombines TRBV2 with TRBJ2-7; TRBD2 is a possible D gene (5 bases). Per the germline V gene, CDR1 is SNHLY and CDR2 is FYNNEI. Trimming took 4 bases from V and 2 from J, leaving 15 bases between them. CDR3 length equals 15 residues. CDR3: CASSGFGIPTYEQYF. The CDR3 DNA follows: TGTGCCAGCAGTGGGTTCGGGATCCCAACCTACGAGCAGTACTTC.